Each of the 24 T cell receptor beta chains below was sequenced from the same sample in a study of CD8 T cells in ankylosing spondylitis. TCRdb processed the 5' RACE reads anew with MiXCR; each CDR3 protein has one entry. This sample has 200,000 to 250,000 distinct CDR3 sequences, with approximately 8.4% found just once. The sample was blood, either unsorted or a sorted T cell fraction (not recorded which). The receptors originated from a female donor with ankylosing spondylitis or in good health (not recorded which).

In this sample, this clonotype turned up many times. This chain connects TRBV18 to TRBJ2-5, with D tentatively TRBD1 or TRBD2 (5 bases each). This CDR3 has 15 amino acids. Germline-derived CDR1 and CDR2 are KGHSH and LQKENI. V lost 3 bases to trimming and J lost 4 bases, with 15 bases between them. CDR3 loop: CASSPAGTKRETQYF. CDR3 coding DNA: TGTGCCAGCTCACCCGCCGGGACGAAACGAGAGACCCAGTACTTC. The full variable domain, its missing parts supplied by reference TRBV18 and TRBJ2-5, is NAGVMQNPRHLVRRRGQEARLRCSPMKGHSHVYWYRQLPEEGLKFMVYLQKENIIDESGMPKERFSAEFPKEGPSILRIQQVVRGDSAAYFCASSPAGTKRETQYFGPGTRLLVL.

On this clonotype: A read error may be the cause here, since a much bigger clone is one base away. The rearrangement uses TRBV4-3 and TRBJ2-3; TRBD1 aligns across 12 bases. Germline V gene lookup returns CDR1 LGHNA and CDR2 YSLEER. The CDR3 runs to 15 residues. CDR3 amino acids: CGSSTGTGGLDTQYF. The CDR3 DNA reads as TGCGGCAGCAGCACCGGGACAGGGGGCCTGGATACGCAGTATTTT.

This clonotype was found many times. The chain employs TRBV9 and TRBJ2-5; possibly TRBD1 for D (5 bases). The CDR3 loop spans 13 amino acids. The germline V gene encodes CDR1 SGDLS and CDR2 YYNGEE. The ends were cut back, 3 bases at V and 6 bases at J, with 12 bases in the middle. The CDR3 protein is CASSDQLGQTQYF. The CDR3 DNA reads TGTGCCAGCAGCGACCAATTGGGGCAGACCCAGTACTTC.

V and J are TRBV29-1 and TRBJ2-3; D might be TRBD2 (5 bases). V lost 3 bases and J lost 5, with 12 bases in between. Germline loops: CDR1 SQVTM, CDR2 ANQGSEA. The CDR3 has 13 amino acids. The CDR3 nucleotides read TGCAGCGTTGAGGCGTGGGGAGAAGATACGCAGTATTTT. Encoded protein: CSVEAWGEDTQYF.

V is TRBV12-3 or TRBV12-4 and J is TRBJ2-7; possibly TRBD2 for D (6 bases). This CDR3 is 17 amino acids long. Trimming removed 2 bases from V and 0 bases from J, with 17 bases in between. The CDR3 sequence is CASSLKSSRRASYEQYF. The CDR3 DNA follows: TGTGCCAGCAGTTTAAAGTCTAGCCGGAGGGCCTCCTACGAGCAGTACTTC.

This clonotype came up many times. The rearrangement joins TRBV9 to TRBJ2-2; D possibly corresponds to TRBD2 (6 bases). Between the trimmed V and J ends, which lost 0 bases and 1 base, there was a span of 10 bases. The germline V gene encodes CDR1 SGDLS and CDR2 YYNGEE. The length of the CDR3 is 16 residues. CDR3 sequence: CASSVALGGNTGELFF. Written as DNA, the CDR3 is TGTGCCAGCAGCGTAGCTTTGGGGGGGAACACCGGGGAGCTGTTTTTT.

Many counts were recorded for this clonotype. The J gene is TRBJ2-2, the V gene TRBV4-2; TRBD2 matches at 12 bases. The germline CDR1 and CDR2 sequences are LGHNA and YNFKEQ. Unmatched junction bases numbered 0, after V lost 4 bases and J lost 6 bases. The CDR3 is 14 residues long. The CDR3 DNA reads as TGTGCCAGCAGCCGACTAGCGGGAGCCGGGGAGCTGTTTTTT. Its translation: CASSRLAGAGELFF.

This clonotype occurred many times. The CDR3 reads CSAPTSGYNEQFF. The DNA for the CDR3 is TGCAGTGCCCCGACTAGCGGTTACAATGAGCAGTTCTTC. The chain combines TRBV20-1 with TRBJ2-1, with 9 positions matching TRBD2. The junction had 4 bases not matched to a gene; V was cut back by 6 bases and J by 4 bases. This CDR3 has 13 residues. Germline CDR1 DFQATT, CDR2 SNEGSKA (reference sequence).

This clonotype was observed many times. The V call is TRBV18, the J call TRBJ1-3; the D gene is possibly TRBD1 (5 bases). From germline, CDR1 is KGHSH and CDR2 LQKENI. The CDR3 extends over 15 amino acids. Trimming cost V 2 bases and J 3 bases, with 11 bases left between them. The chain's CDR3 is CASSPGQGVGNTIYF. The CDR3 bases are TGTGCCAGCTCACCAGGGCAGGGAGTTGGAAACACCATATATTTT.

The CDR3, as DNA: TGCAGTGCTAGGGGACAGGGGCTGAATTCACCCCTCCACTTT. Translation: CSARGQGLNSPLHF. V usage is TRBV20-1 and J usage is TRBJ1-6; 10 bases line up with TRBD1. The CDR3 has 14 amino acids. CDR1 and CDR2 from the germline V gene are DFQATT and SNEGSKA (reference sequence). Trimming cost V 3 bases and J 7 bases; bases outside gene matches: 3.

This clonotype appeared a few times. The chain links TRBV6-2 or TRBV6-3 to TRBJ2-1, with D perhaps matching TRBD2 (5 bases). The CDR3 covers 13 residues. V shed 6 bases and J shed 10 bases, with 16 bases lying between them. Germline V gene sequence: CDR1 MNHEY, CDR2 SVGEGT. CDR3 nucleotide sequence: TGTGCCAGCAGCTCACTAGGCTCGAGGGAGCAGTTCTTC. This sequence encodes CASSSLGSREQFF.

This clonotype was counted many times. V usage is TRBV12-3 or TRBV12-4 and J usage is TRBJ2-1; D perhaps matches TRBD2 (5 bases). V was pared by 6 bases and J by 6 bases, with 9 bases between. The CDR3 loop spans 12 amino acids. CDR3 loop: CASSPSGNEQFF. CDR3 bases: TGTGCCAGCAGCCCCAGCGGCAATGAGCAGTTCTTC.

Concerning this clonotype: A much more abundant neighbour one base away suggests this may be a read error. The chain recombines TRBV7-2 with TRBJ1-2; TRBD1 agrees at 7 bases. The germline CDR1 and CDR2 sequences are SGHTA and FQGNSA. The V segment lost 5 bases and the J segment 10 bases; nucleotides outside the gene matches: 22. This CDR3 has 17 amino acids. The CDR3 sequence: CASSARYGHRGGNDYTF. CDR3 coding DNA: TGTGCCAGCAGCGCACGGTACGGCCACAGGGGTGGAAATGACTACACCTTC.

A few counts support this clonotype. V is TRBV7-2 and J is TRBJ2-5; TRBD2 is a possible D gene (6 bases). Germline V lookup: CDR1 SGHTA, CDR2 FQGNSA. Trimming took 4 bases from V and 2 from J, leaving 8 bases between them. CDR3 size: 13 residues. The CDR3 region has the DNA TGTGCCAGCAGCTCTCGGGGGCAAGAGACCCAGTACTTC. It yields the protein CASSSRGQETQYF.

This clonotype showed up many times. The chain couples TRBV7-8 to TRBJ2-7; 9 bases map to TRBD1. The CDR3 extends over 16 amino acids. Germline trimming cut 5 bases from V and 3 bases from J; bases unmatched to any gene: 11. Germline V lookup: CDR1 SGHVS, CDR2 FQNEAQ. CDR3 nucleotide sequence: TGTGCCAGCAGCCAGAGCGGGACAGGGATACGCTACGAGCAGTACTTC. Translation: CASSQSGTGIRYEQYF.

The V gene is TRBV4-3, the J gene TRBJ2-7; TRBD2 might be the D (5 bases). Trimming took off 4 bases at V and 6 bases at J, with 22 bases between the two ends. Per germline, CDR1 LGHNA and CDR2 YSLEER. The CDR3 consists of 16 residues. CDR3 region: CASSPRTARAVGEQYF. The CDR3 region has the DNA TGCGCCAGCAGCCCGCGGACTGCCCGGGCAGTTGGCGAGCAGTACTTC.

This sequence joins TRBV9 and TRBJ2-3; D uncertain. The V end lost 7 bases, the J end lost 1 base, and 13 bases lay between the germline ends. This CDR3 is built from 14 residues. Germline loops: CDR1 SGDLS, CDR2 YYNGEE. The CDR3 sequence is CASSAEWGTDTQYF. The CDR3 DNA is TGTGCCAGCTCTGCGGAGTGGGGCACAGATACGCAGTATTTT.

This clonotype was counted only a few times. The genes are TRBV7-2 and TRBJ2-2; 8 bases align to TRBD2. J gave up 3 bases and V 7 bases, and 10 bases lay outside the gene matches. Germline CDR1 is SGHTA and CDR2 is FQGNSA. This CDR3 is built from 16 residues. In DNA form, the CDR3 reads TGTGCCAGCACCCTTAGGTCGGGGGGGGACACCGGGGAGCTGTTTTTT. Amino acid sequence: CASTLRSGGDTGELFF.

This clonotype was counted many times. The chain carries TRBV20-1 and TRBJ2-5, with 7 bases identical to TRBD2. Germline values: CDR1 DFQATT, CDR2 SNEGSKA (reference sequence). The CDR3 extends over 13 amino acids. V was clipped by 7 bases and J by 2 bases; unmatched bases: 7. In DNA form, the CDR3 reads TGCAGTGTCGGGGGGACCATACAAGAGACCCAGTACTTC. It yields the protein CSVGGTIQETQYF.

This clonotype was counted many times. The CDR3 sequence: CASSLVPQVGTGELFF. CDR3 in DNA: TGTGCCAGCAGCCTAGTCCCCCAAGTAGGCACCGGGGAGCTGTTTTTT. This chain links TRBV11-3 with TRBJ2-2; D is undetermined. CDR1 and CDR2 (germline): SGHNT, YENEEA. V gave up 5 bases and J gave up 4 bases, with 17 bases separating them. The CDR3 is 16 residues long.

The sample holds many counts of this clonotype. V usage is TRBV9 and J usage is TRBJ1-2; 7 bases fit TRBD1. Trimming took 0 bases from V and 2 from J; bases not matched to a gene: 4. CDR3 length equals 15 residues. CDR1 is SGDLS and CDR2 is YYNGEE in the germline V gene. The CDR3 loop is CASSVVADRNYGYTF. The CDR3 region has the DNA TGTGCCAGCAGCGTAGTAGCGGACAGGAACTATGGCTACACCTTC.

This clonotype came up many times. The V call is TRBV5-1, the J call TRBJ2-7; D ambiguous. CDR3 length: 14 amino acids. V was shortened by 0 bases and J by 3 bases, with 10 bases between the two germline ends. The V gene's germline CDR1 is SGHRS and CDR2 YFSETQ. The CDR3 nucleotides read TGCGCCAGCAGCTTGGAAGGCAGACTCTACGAGCAGTACTTC. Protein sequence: CASSLEGRLYEQYF. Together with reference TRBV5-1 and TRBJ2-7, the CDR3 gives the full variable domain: KAGVTQTPRYLIKTRGQQVTLSCSPISGHRSVSWYQQTPGQGLQFLFEYFSETQRNKGNFPGRFSGRQFSNSRSEMNVSTLELGDSALYLCASSLEGRLYEQYFGPGTRLTVT.

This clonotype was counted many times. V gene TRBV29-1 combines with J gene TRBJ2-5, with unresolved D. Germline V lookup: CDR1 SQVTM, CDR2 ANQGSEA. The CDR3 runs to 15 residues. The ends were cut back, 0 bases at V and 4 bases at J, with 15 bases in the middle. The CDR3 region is CSVEDLVRRGETQYF. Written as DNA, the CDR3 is TGCAGCGTTGAAGATCTAGTAAGGAGAGGAGAGACCCAGTACTTC.

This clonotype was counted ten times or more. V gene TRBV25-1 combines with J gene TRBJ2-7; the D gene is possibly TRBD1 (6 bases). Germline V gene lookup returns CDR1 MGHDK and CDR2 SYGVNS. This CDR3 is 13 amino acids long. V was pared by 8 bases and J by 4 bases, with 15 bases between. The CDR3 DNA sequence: TGTGCCAGCCGGGACAAGGTCTCTTACGAGCAGTACTTC. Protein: CASRDKVSYEQYF.